A selection of T cell receptor beta chains follows, all from one sample in a study of blood T cell repertoires in COVID-19. Libraries were prepared by immunoSEQ multiplex PCR; TCRdb keeps only in-frame clonotypes and omits some of them. The table lists more than 300,000 clones, roughly nine tenths of them singletons. Sequencing used PBMCs or T cells enriched from blood (not recorded which). These receptors were collected from a woman in her 30s who had been exposed to COVID-19. CDR3s include the opening cysteine and the closing phenylalanine or tryptophan. The D gene is left open where the match is weak. Clone size is given for some rows only: seen once, a few or many times, or a class if the clone is expanded.

V: TRBV27
D: NA
size: once
J: TRBJ2-5
CDR3: CASSLWRRAAQYF

V: TRBV5-1
D: NA
size: NA
J: TRBJ1-1
CDR3: CASSFVPQGNTEAFF

V: TRBV7-6
D: NA
size: NA
J: TRBJ2-7
CDR3: CASSQRRGEQYF

V: TRBV7-9
D: TRBD1
size: NA
J: TRBJ1-3
CDR3: CASTFTGTGGWFSGNTIYF

V: TRBV4-3
D: NA
size: NA
J: TRBJ1-2
CDR3: CASSQDRGRVHGYTF

V: TRBV12-3/TRBV12-4
D: TRBD1
size: NA
J: TRBJ1-2
CDR3: CASSPPQGLGYTF

V: TRBV5-1
D: NA
size: NA
J: TRBJ2-7
CDR3: CASSLEGRDYEQYF

V: TRBV6-5
D: NA
size: NA
J: TRBJ1-3
CDR3: CASSYQALPGNTIYF

V: TRBV29-1
D: TRBD1
size: few
J: TRBJ1-1
CDR3: CSVVGQGPEAFF

V: TRBV19
D: TRBD1
size: NA
J: TRBJ1-1
CDR3: CASSMGQGSLKAFF

V: TRBV19
D: NA
size: NA
J: TRBJ1-5
CDR3: CASSIDRRQPQHF

V: TRBV20-1
D: NA
size: NA
J: TRBJ1-1
CDR3: CSASGNTEAFF

V: TRBV27
D: NA
size: NA
J: TRBJ1-1
CDR3: CASSRVNTEAFF

V: TRBV4-3
D: NA
size: NA
J: TRBJ2-1
CDR3: CASSHRDAGNEQFF

V: TRBV4-2
D: TRBD1
size: NA
J: TRBJ1-1
CDR3: CASSLDRAEAFF

V: TRBV9
D: NA
size: NA
J: TRBJ1-2
CDR3: CASSEGGGYTF

V: TRBV5-1
D: TRBD1
size: NA
J: TRBJ1-2
CDR3: CASSFLQGTFSF

V: TRBV25-1
D: NA
size: NA
J: TRBJ1-6
CDR3: CASSDGSGSPLHF

V: TRBV7-3
D: NA
size: NA
J: TRBJ2-3
CDR3: CASSPAGGSTDTQYF

V: TRBV19
D: NA
size: few
J: TRBJ2-6
CDR3: CASSSPAGRGANVLTF

V: TRBV6-4
D: NA
size: NA
J: TRBJ2-4
CDR3: CASSESEKNIQYF

V: TRBV6-1
D: NA
size: NA
J: TRBJ1-1
CDR3: CASSVLTTGRHTEAFF

V: TRBV3-1/TRBV3-2
D: NA
size: few
J: TRBJ1-1
CDR3: CASSLSGYLNTEAFF

V: TRBV5-1
D: NA
size: NA
J: TRBJ2-3
CDR3: CASFRTGTDTQYF

V: TRBV9
D: NA
size: NA
J: TRBJ1-1
CDR3: CASSVAPQTTGNTEAFF

V: TRBV19
D: NA
size: NA
J: TRBJ1-5
CDR3: CASSPTGPNQPQHF

V: TRBV7-2
D: NA
size: once
J: TRBJ2-3
CDR3: CASSLIGADTQYF

V: TRBV7-2
D: NA
size: NA
J: TRBJ1-1
CDR3: CASSLVADTEAFF

V: TRBV5-1
D: NA
size: NA
J: TRBJ2-3
CDR3: CASRGHLSTDTQYF

V: TRBV9
D: NA
size: NA
J: TRBJ1-5
CDR3: CASSGDSYNQPQHF

V: TRBV6-6
D: TRBD2
size: NA
J: TRBJ2-3
CDR3: CASSQRLAGGVIVTDTQYF

V: TRBV2
D: NA
size: few
J: TRBJ1-5
CDR3: CASSEKGVNGNQPQHF

V: TRBV3-1/TRBV3-2
D: TRBD1
size: NA
J: TRBJ1-2
CDR3: CASSQLQGEAGYTF

V: TRBV10-3
D: NA
size: NA
J: TRBJ1-1
CDR3: CAISESGNQAFF

V: TRBV30
D: TRBD1
size: NA
J: TRBJ1-2
CDR3: CAWSYHLDREGKGYTF

V: TRBV6-5
D: TRBD2
size: NA
J: TRBJ2-5
CDR3: CASRSGTSAETQYF

V: TRBV29-1
D: NA
size: once
J: TRBJ2-1
CDR3: CSAAVETAYNEQFF

V: TRBV10-3
D: TRBD2
size: NA
J: TRBJ2-3
CDR3: CAIRGGGATDTQYF

V: TRBV4-1
D: NA
size: NA
J: TRBJ1-1
CDR3: CASSQEGVAVEAFF